The source of this T cell receptor beta chain is a study of blood T cell repertoires in COVID-19. About the research overall: The cDNA or gDNA used as material had been derived from T cells, B-cell-depleted T cells, or PBMCs.

Assay used: immunoSEQ multiplex PCR; TCRdb lists only in-frame clones, some missing. The table shows over 30,000 clones, with around 82% occurring only once. Germline V gene data show CDR1 as SGHDT and CDR2 as YYEEEE. CDR3 length: 18 amino acids. After removal of 0 bases from V and 7 bases from J, the junction contained 9 bases not matched to a gene. The receptor was derived from a man over 45 with acute or convalescent COVID-19. The sequencing sample was made of peripheral blood. V gene TRBV5-6 combines with J gene TRBJ2-1; 14 positions agree with TRBD2. The CDR3 nucleotides read TGTGCCAGCAGCTTGGGGACTAGCGGGAGGAGGGTGGGAAATGAGCAGTTCTTC. Translated, it gives CASSLGTSGRRVGNEQFF.